This paragraph reports one T cell receptor (beta chain). This clone was seen a few times. Its binding antigen is unknown. No base qualities exist here, and no much larger clone lies one base off it. The data stem from a study of long-term antiretroviral therapy in people with HIV (dated by TCRdb to 2022 to 2024). With regard to the full study: The earliest samples were collected about a decade before the 2015 WHO recommendation for immediate ART, when ART was typically delayed until CD4 counts fell. A total of some 210 cryopreserved PBMC samples were contributed to the cohort by 30 adults with confirmed HIV infection, with samples collected serially over a mean of 6 years (range 1-12). Test extractions of a monoclonal T-cell line alongside about 35 polyclonal samples showed no cross-contamination during QIAcube processing. A retrospective serial study tested whether changes in peripheral blood TRB repertoire composition and diversity were associated with ART initiation and durable HIV suppression. Of the roughly 30 participants with HIV, about twelve were female. The full study reports these points: Limited PBMC availability meant only the TCR beta chain was sequenced, without alpha chain pairing. Unsorted PBMC were profiled instead of sorted CD4+ and CD8+ T cells because pre-ART samples had limited cell numbers. Starting ART was linked to a significant rise in TRB diversity, yet even after long-term ART the diversity remained significantly lower than in transplant donor controls. No data were available on ART adherence, viral resistance or therapy changes, limiting inferences about post-ART repertoire changes. Expanded TRB clones identified before ART initiation dominated the repertoire at all time points, although this dominance fluctuated and declined in many PLHIV after ART. HIV repertoires had narrower CDR3 length ranges than controls, and the network structure suggested an antigen-experienced repertoire that shifted only slightly toward naive after ART. Samples dated from the mid-2000s to the late 2010s, and the ART regimens used may be less effective than current ones.

The immunoSEQ hsTCRB v3.0 assay was used at survey level resolution for TRB variable region sequencing. A depth of about 40,000-50,000 T-cell genomes per sample was targeted for TRB sequencing. An Illumina MiSeq with a v3 150-cycle kit was used to sequence the pooled TRB libraries. Regarding the original processing steps: Repertoire analysis was run in R within a reproducible Nextflow workflow that covered QC, data transformation and analysis. LymphoSeq2, an R package for AIRR-Seq data exploration, was used to implement custom analyses. A handful of samples that produced fewer than 5000 total TRB sequences were removed, so 190 or so HIV repertoires were analyzed. Of the roughly 190 retained HIV repertoires, roughly 61 were collected before and around 130 after ART initiation. Each repertoire was downsampled to 5000 TRB nucleotide sequences, and summary statistics were averaged across 100 downsampling iterations. The analysis kept only TRB sequences whose CDR3 regions were at least seven amino acids long. A Shannon entropy-derived clonality score and the Gini coefficient were used to measure diversity. In repertoire networks, the top 5000 CDR3 amino acid sequences were linked whenever an edit distance of one separated two sequences. For TRB CDR3 amino acid sequences, GLIPH2 was used to predict antigen specificity groups and MHC restriction. CDR3 amino acid sequences were matched against VDJdb and McPAS-TCR to flag known CMV, EBV, HIV or tissue antigen associations. Pre-ART, post-ART and control groups were compared with Wilcoxon signed-rank tests and Holm-Bonferroni correction. Here the immuneACCESS table is served through TCRdb, limited to in-frame sequences with V and J called. Missing clones are a known gap in these copies; in checked studies unresolved V genes cover under half, and the rest lacks a known reason. D and trimming come from the DNA, and the V and J calls and clone size come from that table. The sample profile shows some 47,000 clones; 90% to 95% of them were found once. The leading ten clones occupy roughly 2.5% of the sample.

Inclusion was restricted to participants for whom at least one PBMC sample before ART initiation and at least two post-ART samples were available. All participants with HIV were treated in the United States of America. Before DNA extraction, cryopreserved samples of about 0.95-10 million PBMC were thawed and washed. At the time of the earliest PBMC sample for each participant with HIV, ages ranged from roughly 23 to 60 years. Per participant, PBMC samples came from 1-4 timepoints prior to ART initiation and 2-8 timepoints following ART initiation, for a median of 7 samples. Serial HIV viral load, CD4+ T-cell count, ART history and demographic data were obtained for every participant. Using a Qiagen kit on a QIAcube, genomic DNA was extracted from unsorted PBMC, with samples processed in batches of 12. CDR1 and CDR2 were assigned from the germline V gene as MGHRA and YSYEKL. V is cut back by 10 bases and J by 6 bases, with 9 bases in the junction unmatched. The CDR3 has 13 amino acids, counting the end cysteine and phenylalanine. The CDR3 DNA has 39 bases and is translated from base 1.

The chain was built from TRBV4-1 and TRBJ2-3; 8 bases in the middle match TRBD2. The material was unsorted PBMCs, obtained 3.7 years after starting antiretroviral therapy. The TCR comes from a woman between 45 and 65 years old with HIV. DNA sequence: TGCGCCACGTCAGCGGGGGAGTTGGATACGCAGTATTTT. The translation is CATSAGELDTQYF.